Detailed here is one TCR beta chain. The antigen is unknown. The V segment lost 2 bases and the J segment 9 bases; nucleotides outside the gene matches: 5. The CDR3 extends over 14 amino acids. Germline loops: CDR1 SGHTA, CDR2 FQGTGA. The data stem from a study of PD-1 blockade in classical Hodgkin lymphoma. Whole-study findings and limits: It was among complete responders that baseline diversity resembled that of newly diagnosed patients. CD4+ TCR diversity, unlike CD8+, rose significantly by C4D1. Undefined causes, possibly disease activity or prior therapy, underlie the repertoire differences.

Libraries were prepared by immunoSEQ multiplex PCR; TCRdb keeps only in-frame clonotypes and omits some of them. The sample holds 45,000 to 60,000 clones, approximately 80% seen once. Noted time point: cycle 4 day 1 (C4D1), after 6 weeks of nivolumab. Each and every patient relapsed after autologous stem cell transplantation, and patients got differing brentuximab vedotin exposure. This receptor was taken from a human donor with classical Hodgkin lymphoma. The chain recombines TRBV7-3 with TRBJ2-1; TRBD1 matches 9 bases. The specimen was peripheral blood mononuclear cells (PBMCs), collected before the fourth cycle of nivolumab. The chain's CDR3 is CASSLRQGVPEQFF. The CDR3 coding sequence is TGTGCCAGCAGCTTACGACAGGGGGTCCCTGAGCAGTTCTTC. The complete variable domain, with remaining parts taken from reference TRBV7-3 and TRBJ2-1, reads GAGVSQTPSNKVTEKGKYVELRCDPISGHTALYWYRQSLGQGPEFLIYFQGTGAADDSGLPNDRFFAVRPEGSVSTLKIQRTERGDSAVYLCASSLRQGVPEQFFGPGTRLTVL.